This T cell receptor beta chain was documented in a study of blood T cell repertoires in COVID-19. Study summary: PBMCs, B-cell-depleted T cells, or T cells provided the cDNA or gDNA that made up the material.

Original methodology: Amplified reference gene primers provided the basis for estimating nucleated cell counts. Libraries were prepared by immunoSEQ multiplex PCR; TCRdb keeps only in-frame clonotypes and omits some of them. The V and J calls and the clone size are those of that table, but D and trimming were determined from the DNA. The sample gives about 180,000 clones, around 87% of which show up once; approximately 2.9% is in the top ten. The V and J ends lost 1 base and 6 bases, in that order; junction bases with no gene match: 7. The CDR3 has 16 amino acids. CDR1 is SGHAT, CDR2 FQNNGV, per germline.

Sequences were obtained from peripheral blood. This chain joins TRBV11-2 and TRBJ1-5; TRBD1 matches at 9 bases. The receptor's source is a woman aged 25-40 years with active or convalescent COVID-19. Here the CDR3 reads CASSLGVDRGSQPQHF. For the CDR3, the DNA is TGTGCCAGCAGCTTAGGGGTGGACAGGGGAAGTCAGCCCCAGCATTTT.